These 14 T cell receptor beta chains came from one sample sequenced in a study of breast tumors, draining lymph nodes, adjacent tissues. MiXCR, applied by TCRdb to the multiplex PCR reads, yields one record per CDR3 protein. The table lists about 130,000 distinct CDR3 sequences, around 24% of them singletons. Axillary draining lymph nodes of breast cancer patients supplied the node samples. Specimen: axillary lymph node tissue. These TCRs come from a female donor with breast cancer. Some clones in this sample may be carry-over from other donors' samples.

This clonotype has at least ten counts. The rearrangement joins TRBV12-3 or TRBV12-4 to TRBJ2-3, with 10 bases aligning to TRBD2. The CDR3 is 16 residues long. Trimming at V came to 2 bases and at J to 4 bases, leaving 6 bases not matched to a gene. The CDR3 DNA sequence: TGTGCCAGCAGTTTAAGCGGGAGGGCCCCGCCAGATACGCAGTATTTT. Its protein product is CASSLSGRAPPDTQYF.

This clonotype was seen just once. A read error may be the cause here, since a much bigger clone is one base away. This rearrangement joins TRBV6-5 to TRBJ2-2, with 7 bases fitting TRBD1. Germline CDR1 MNHEY, CDR2 SVGAGI. Trimming took 5 bases from V and 6 from J; bases not matched to a gene: 6. The CDR3 runs 14 residues. The CDR3 protein is CASSRDSDSGELFF. The CDR3 nucleotides read TGTGCCAGCAGTCGGGACAGTGACTCCGGGGAGCTGTTTTTT.

This clonotype was recorded many times. The chain uses TRBV5-6 and TRBJ1-6; 10 bases agree with TRBD1. The length of the CDR3 is 16 residues. Unmatched junction bases numbered 15, after V lost 4 bases and J lost 14 bases. Germline V gene lookup returns CDR1 SGHDT and CDR2 YYEEEE. The CDR3 DNA reads as TGTGCCAGCAGCACTCGGACAGGGGGGCCGCCTTGGTCCCTCCACTTT. It translates to CASSTRTGGPPWSLHF.

As regards this clonotype: A much larger clone sits a single nucleotide away, making a read error possible. The genes are TRBV6-2 or TRBV6-3 and TRBJ2-1; D unclear. V was clipped by 8 bases and J by 7 bases, with 12 bases between them. The length of the CDR3 is 12 residues. Germline CDR1 is MNHEY and CDR2 is SVGEGT. The CDR3 sequence is CASGFSGNEQFF. The CDR3, as DNA: TGTGCCAGCGGCTTCTCCGGGAATGAGCAGTTCTTC.

This clonotype was recorded many times. V is TRBV11-2 and J is TRBJ2-2; D could derive from TRBD1 or TRBD2 (6 bases each). V was pared by 1 base and J by 2 bases, with 17 bases between. Germline loops: CDR1 SGHAT, CDR2 FQNNGV. This CDR3 has 18 residues. The CDR3 bases are TGTGCCAGCAGCTTAGTCGTCCGGGGGCCAAGAAACACCGGGGAGCTGTTTTTT. Translated, it gives CASSLVVRGPRNTGELFF.

This clonotype was seen many times. The chain joins TRBV12-5 to TRBJ1-2; D might be TRBD1 (5 bases). The length of the CDR3 is 12 residues. The V end lost 7 bases, the J end lost 4 bases, and 10 bases lay between the germline ends. Germline CDR1 is LGHNT and CDR2 is FRNRAP. The CDR3 DNA reads as TGTGCTAGTGCCCCCGACAGCTATGGCTACACCTTC. As protein: CASAPDSYGYTF.

This clonotype was seen at least ten times. The chain recombines TRBV27 with TRBJ2-7, with a weak D call TRBD1 (6 bases). Germline-derived CDR1 and CDR2 are MNHEY and SMNVEV (reference sequence). The CDR3 is 15 residues long. Deletions cut 0 bases from V and 0 bases from J, with 9 bases between. CDR3 region: CASSLSPQGSYEQYF. In nucleotides, the CDR3 is TGTGCCAGCAGTTTATCCCCACAGGGCTCCTACGAGCAGTACTTC.

For this clonotype: A junction end diverges from the germline sequence, so it may reflect a read error. The V gene is TRBV30, the J gene TRBJ1-6; TRBD1 matches at 8 bases. Germline V gene data show CDR1 as GTSNPN and CDR2 as SVGIG (reference sequence). The CDR3 is 17 residues long. The CDR3, as DNA: TGTGCCTGGAAAATCGACAGGGGCGTCTCCTATGATTCACCCCTCCACTTT. Protein sequence: CAWKIDRGVSYDSPLHF. Together with reference TRBV30 and TRBJ1-6, the CDR3 gives the full variable domain: SQTIHQWPATLVQPVGSPLSLECTVEGTSNPNLYWYRQAAGRGLQLLFYSVGIGQISSEVPQNLSASRPQDRQFILSSKKLLLSDSGFYLCAWKIDRGVSYDSPLHFGNGTRLTVT.

This clonotype was seen ten or more times. V usage is TRBV11-2 and J usage is TRBJ2-7, with 7 bases aligning to TRBD1. The junction had 6 bases not matched to a gene; V was cut back by 1 base and J by 0 bases. Germline assignment: CDR1 SGHAT and CDR2 FQNNGV. The CDR3 sequence is 16 residues long. DNA for the CDR3: TGTGCCAGCAGCTTAGCTGGACAGGTGAGCTCCTACGAGCAGTACTTC. Protein: CASSLAGQVSSYEQYF.

Comment on this clonotype: A much larger clone lies one base from this, so it may be a read error. The chain is built from TRBV25-1 and TRBJ2-2, with 7 bases matching TRBD2. Germline V gives CDR1 MGHDK, CDR2 SYGVNS. This CDR3 comprises 17 residues. The CDR3 loop is CASSGASGGISTGELLF. For the CDR3, the DNA is TGTGCCAGCAGTGGAGCTAGCGGTGGGATTAGCACCGGGGAGCTGCTTTTT.

V and J are TRBV12-3 or TRBV12-4 and TRBJ2-3, with 8 bases that match TRBD2. The CDR3 covers 16 residues. Trimming took 1 base from V and 1 from J; bases not matched to a gene: 4. In DNA form, the CDR3 reads TGTGCCAGCAGTTTAGTCGGGAGGGCCGGCACAGATACGCAGTATTTT. This encodes CASSLVGRAGTDTQYF.

This clonotype was counted many times. V and J are TRBV29-1 and TRBJ2-3; D remains unclear. The ends were cut back, 3 bases at V and 7 bases at J, with 20 bases in the middle. CDR3 length equals 15 residues. Germline CDR1 and CDR2: SQVTM and ANQGSEA. The CDR3 protein is CSVEKGSGSLHTQYF. The CDR3 nucleotides are TGCAGCGTTGAGAAGGGATCCGGTAGTCTTCATACGCAGTATTTT.

This clonotype was counted many times. The chain has TRBV7-2 and TRBJ2-1; D unresolved. Deletions cut 1 base from V and 12 bases from J, with 10 bases between. The CDR3 extends over 12 amino acids. CDR1 is SGHTA, CDR2 FQGNSA, per germline. The CDR3 loop is CASSLDGVLQFF. The CDR3 DNA reads TGTGCCAGCAGCTTAGATGGGGTTTTGCAGTTCTTC.

This clonotype was picked up many times. The V call is TRBV19, the J call TRBJ2-7, with TRBD1 matching 9 bases. The CDR3 is 13 residues long. Germline trimming cut 5 bases from V and 7 bases from J; bases unmatched to any gene: 6. Germline CDR1 LNHDA, CDR2 SQIVND (reference sequence). DNA for the CDR3: TGTGCCAGTAGTGTTACCGGGACAGGGGAGCAGTACTTC. Amino acids: CASSVTGTGEQYF.